This is a list of T cell receptor beta chains from one sample in a study of cytomegalovirus exposure and HLA in healthy donors. The method was immunoSEQ multiplex PCR; TCRdb's version includes in-frame clones alone and lacks a portion of them. The profile shows 75,000 to 95,000 clones, around 90% of them singletons. Input material: PBMCs. These TCRs come from a man younger than 35 in good health and CMV-seronegative. CDR3s include the opening cysteine and the closing phenylalanine or tryptophan. D genes are given only for firm matches. Clone size, where shown, is once, few, many, or a class for clones that have expanded.

.	TRBJ1-3	16	TRBV6-6	TRBD1	TGTGCCAGCAGTTATCTCGGACAGGGGCCAGGAAACACCATATATTTT	CASSYLGQGPGNTIYF
few	TRBJ1-6	13	TRBV28	.	TGTGCCAGCAGTTTTTCCGATAATTCACCCCTCCACTTT	CASSFSDNSPLHF
.	TRBJ2-5	15	TRBV7-2	TRBD1	TGTGCCAGCAGCTTCCCAGACAGGGGCGGAGAGACCCAGTACTTC	CASSFPDRGGETQYF
.	TRBJ2-3	14	TRBV7-3	.	TGTGCCAGCAGCTTAGCGGGCCGCACAGATACGCAGTATTTT	CASSLAGRTDTQYF
.	TRBJ2-1	15	TRBV7-9	.	TGTGCCAGCAGCTTAGTCGGGGGGCCCCTGAGGGAGCAGTTCTTC	CASSLVGGPLREQFF
.	TRBJ2-1	15	TRBV5-1	.	TGCGCCAGCAGCGCAGCAGGGTTCTCCTACAATGAGCAGTTCTTC	CASSAAGFSYNEQFF
few	TRBJ2-1	13	TRBV11-2	.	TGTGCCAGCAGCTTAGAACTAGCCGATGAGCAGTTCTTC	CASSLELADEQFF
once	TRBJ2-3	15	TRBV10-3	.	TGTGCCATCAGTGAGAGACCTGGGACATCTGATACGCAGTATTTT	CAISERPGTSDTQYF
.	TRBJ1-1	14	TRBV6-6	.	TGTGCCAGCAGTTATGGGGCAAGGCACACTGAAGCTTTCTTT	CASSYGARHTEAFF
.	TRBJ2-1	15	TRBV6-6	.	TGTGCCAGCAGTTACTCGGGAGGCTCCTACAATGAGCAGTTCTTC	CASSYSGGSYNEQFF
once	TRBJ2-1	16	TRBV27	TRBD2	TGTGCCAGCACGCGGGGAGGCGGGAGTTCCTACAATGAGCAGTTCTTC	CASTRGGGSSYNEQFF
.	TRBJ2-7	15	TRBV6-5	TRBD1	TGTGCCAGCAGTTACACAGGACAGGGGGCGGGAGAGCAGTACTTC	CASSYTGQGAGEQYF
.	TRBJ2-1	16	TRBV28	TRBD2	TGTGCCAGCAGTCCAACCCGAACTAGCGGTCACAATGAGCAGTTCTTC	CASSPTRTSGHNEQFF
.	TRBJ2-7	13	TRBV18	.	TGTGCCAGCTCACCAGGACAGCAGTACGAGCAGTACTTC	CASSPGQQYEQYF